These 26 T cell receptor beta chains share one sample of origin, sequenced in a study of beta chain features in type 1 diabetes. Study-wide results and limits: Shortening of TCRB CDR3s, moderate but significant, appeared in all four CD4+ subsets of Type 1 diabetes patients.

The isolated RNA, all of it, was reverse transcribed, so expressed TCRB transcripts were what got sequenced. Method: immunoSEQ multiplex PCR; TCRdb's copy keeps in-frame clones and lacks some. This sample yields tens of thousands of clones, of which about 50% are seen a single time; about 0.74% belongs to the top ten. What these receptors recognize is not known. The sequencing sample was made of central memory CD4+ T cells from blood. Receptors were obtained from a man aged 25 to 45 with type 1 diabetes.

The V gene is TRBV5-1, the J gene TRBJ1-2; no definite D call. CDR1 and CDR2 (germline): SGHRS, YFSETQ. The germline V and J ends were trimmed by 3 bases and 3 bases, with 9 bases remaining between them. The CDR3 spans 13 residues. The CDR3 DNA reads as TGCGCCAGCAGCTCTACAGTCGACTATGGCTACACCTTC. Translation: CASSSTVDYGYTF.

This chain uses TRBV11-3 with TRBJ2-1; 13 nucleotides match TRBD2. Germline V gene sequence: CDR1 SGHNT, CDR2 YENEEA. The junction had 6 bases not matched to a gene; V was cut back by 1 base and J by 0 bases. CDR3 size: 19 residues. This CDR3 reads CASSLATSGGYSSYNEQFF. CDR3 DNA sequence: TGTGCCAGCAGCTTAGCGACTAGCGGGGGGTACAGCTCCTACAATGAGCAGTTCTTC.

The chain employs TRBV18 and TRBJ1-1; 7 positions match TRBD1. This CDR3 is built from 13 residues. V trimming: 5 bases; J trimming: 4 bases; junction bases outside the gene matches: 4. Looked up from germline, CDR1 is KGHSH and CDR2 is LQKENI. CDR3 DNA sequence: TGTGCCAGCTCAGCTACAGGGGTCACTGAAGCTTTCTTT. As protein: CASSATGVTEAFF. Full variable domain (missing parts from reference TRBV18 and TRBJ1-1): NAGVMQNPRHLVRRRGQEARLRCSPMKGHSHVYWYRQLPEEGLKFMVYLQKENIIDESGMPKERFSAEFPKEGPSILRIQQVVRGDSAAYFCASSATGVTEAFFGQGTRLTVV.

This clone was picked up a small number of times. The rearrangement joins TRBV11-2 to TRBJ1-5; TRBD1 aligns across 8 bases. The CDR3 has 15 amino acids. Germline trimming cut 5 bases from V and 5 bases from J; bases unmatched to any gene: 8. Germline V lookup: CDR1 SGHAT, CDR2 FQNNGV. CDR3 nucleotides: TGTGCCAGCAGCCCGGGGACAGGCCTACATCAGCCCCAGCATTTT. Translation gives CASSPGTGLHQPQHF.

The chain carries TRBV29-1 and TRBJ2-5, with 7 nucleotides matching TRBD1. Germline V gene data show CDR1 as SQVTM and CDR2 as ANQGSEA. The length of the CDR3 is 13 residues. The V and J ends lost 4 bases and 1 base, in that order; junction bases with no gene match: 3. The CDR3 nucleotides are TGCAGCGTTGCCAGGGACAGCCAAGAGACCCAGTACTTC. It codes for CSVARDSQETQYF.

This chain joins TRBV19 and TRBJ1-1, with unresolved D. CDR1 is LNHDA, CDR2 SQIVND, per germline (reference sequence). V was clipped by 11 bases and J by 7 bases, with 20 bases between them. The CDR3 sequence is 13 residues long. The CDR3 DNA is TGTGCCGTCTGGTCCCGGGAGGGCAATGAAGCTTTCTTT. Amino acid sequence: CAVWSREGNEAFF.

The chain couples TRBV6-5 to TRBJ1-4; D gene uncertain. Germline CDR1 reads MNHEY; CDR2 reads SVGAGI. The CDR3 runs to 13 residues. V was shortened by 6 bases and J by 8 bases, with 13 bases between the two germline ends. The CDR3 sequence: CASSNSASEKLFF. The CDR3 coding sequence is TGTGCCAGCAGCAACTCCGCCTCCGAAAAACTGTTTTTT.

This clone appeared a few times. The chain combines TRBV29-1 with TRBJ1-5; D possibly corresponds to TRBD1 (5 bases). Germline CDR1 and CDR2: SQVTM and ANQGSEA. This CDR3 is built from 13 residues. V lost 4 bases to trimming and J lost 11 bases, with 18 bases between them. The CDR3 sequence is CSVAEGPESAQHF. CDR3 sequence (DNA): TGCAGCGTTGCGGAGGGGCCGGAATCGGCCCAGCATTTT.

The chain uses TRBV12-5 and TRBJ2-1; TRBD2 matches at 10 bases. The CDR3 runs 13 residues. CDR1 LGHNT and CDR2 FRNRAP come from the germline V gene. Trimming took 4 bases from V and 16 from J; bases not matched to a gene: 10. The CDR3 bases are TGTGCTAGTGGTTCTCTAGCGGGGGATCCCGGTTTCTTC. It is translated as CASGSLAGDPGFF.

The chain recombines TRBV19 with TRBJ2-5; no clear D. V dropped 3 bases and J dropped 2 bases, with 7 bases sitting between them. The CDR3 totals 13 residues. Looked up from germline, CDR1 is LNHDA and CDR2 is SQIVND (reference sequence). In DNA, the CDR3 is TGTGCCAGTAGTATGCGCAGGCAAGAGACCCAGTACTTC. This codes for CASSMRRQETQYF.

The V gene is TRBV6-1, the J gene TRBJ1-2; no firm D call. Trimming took off 1 base at V and 8 bases at J, with 8 bases between the two ends. The CDR3 loop spans 12 amino acids. Germline CDR1 is MNHNS and CDR2 is SASEGT. For the CDR3, the DNA is TGTGCCAGCAGTGAAGGGCAGTGGGGCTACACCTTC. Translating it yields CASSEGQWGYTF.

The rearrangement uses TRBV9 and TRBJ2-7, with 8 nucleotides matching TRBD1. The CDR3 loop spans 14 amino acids. In germline, CDR1 is SGDLS, CDR2 YYNGEE. V shed 0 bases and J 8 bases; nucleotides not matched to a gene: 7. CDR3 sequence (DNA): TGTGCCAGCAGCGTAGTGGGGACAGGAAACAAGCAGTACTTC. Encoded protein: CASSVVGTGNKQYF.

The chain has TRBV5-1 and TRBJ1-2; 7 bases agree with TRBD1. Per germline, CDR1 SGHRS and CDR2 YFSETQ. The CDR3 covers 15 residues. J gave up 6 bases and V 4 bases, and 12 bases lay outside the gene matches. The CDR3 region has the DNA TGCGCCAGCAGCCCAACATCGACAGGGATGGATGGCTACACCTTC. It is translated as CASSPTSTGMDGYTF.

The chain recombines TRBV5-6 with TRBJ2-7; possibly TRBD2 for D (6 bases). The CDR3 has 15 residues. Per germline, CDR1 SGHDT and CDR2 YYEEEE. V lost 6 bases to trimming and J lost 0 bases, with 16 bases between them. CDR3 in amino acids: CASTEEGRSSYEQYF. In nucleotides, the CDR3 is TGTGCCAGCACCGAGGAGGGACGGAGCTCCTACGAGCAGTACTTC.

CDR3 sequence reads: CASSIDLPGRRGNEKLFF. The CDR3 nucleotides read TGTGCCAGTAGTATAGATCTACCAGGGCGAAGGGGTAATGAAAAACTGTTTTTT. This chain joins TRBV19 and TRBJ1-4; weak D call: TRBD1 (5 bases). Germline CDR1 reads LNHDA; CDR2 reads SQIVND (reference sequence). The CDR3 contains 18 residues. V shed 0 bases and J shed 4 bases, with 18 bases lying between them.

This clone came up a few times. CDR3 DNA sequence: TGCGCCAGCAGCACCGGGGGAGCTAGCACAGATACGCAGTATTTT. It translates to CASSTGGASTDTQYF. This chain links TRBV5-1 with TRBJ2-3, with D possibly TRBD2 on 6 matching bases. The germline V gene has CDR1 SGHRS and CDR2 YFSETQ. The V and J ends lost 4 bases and 0 bases respectively, with 12 bases between them. CDR3 length: 15 residues.

V gene TRBV11-3 combines with J gene TRBJ1-4, with D perhaps matching TRBD1 (5 bases). The V gene's germline CDR1 is SGHNT and CDR2 YENEEA. CDR3 length: 16 amino acids. Trimming cost V 5 bases and J 1 base, with 14 bases left between them. The DNA of the CDR3 is TGTGCCAGCAGCCCGTCAGGGAAGGGAACTAATGAAAAACTGTTTTTT. This codes for CASSPSGKGTNEKLFF. Using reference TRBV11-3 and TRBJ1-4 for the parts outside the CDR3, the full variable domain is EAGVVQSPRYKIIEKKQPVAFWCNPISGHNTLYWYLQNLGQGPELLIRYENEEAVDDSQLPKDRFSAERLKGVDSTLKIQPAELGDSAVYLCASSPSGKGTNEKLFFGSGTQLSVL.

DNA for the CDR3: TGTGCCTGGAAAAAAGGACTAGCGGCTCAAGAGACCCAGTACTTC. Translation gives CAWKKGLAAQETQYF. The chain links TRBV30 to TRBJ2-5; 10 nucleotides line up with TRBD2. Germline assignment: CDR1 GTSNPN and CDR2 SVGIG (reference sequence). Trimming at V came to 4 bases and at J to 2 bases, leaving 7 bases not matched to a gene. The CDR3 extends over 15 amino acids.

The rearrangement joins TRBV19 to TRBJ2-2, with 7 bases that match TRBD1. Germline V gene sequence: CDR1 LNHDA, CDR2 SQIVND (reference sequence). The CDR3 covers 14 residues. Trimming took 5 bases from V and 5 from J; bases not matched to a gene: 5. CDR3 sequence: CASSEGARTGELFF. Written as DNA, the CDR3 is TGTGCCAGTAGTGAGGGGGCGAGGACCGGGGAGCTGTTTTTT.

This rearrangement joins TRBV6-5 to TRBJ1-3; D may be TRBD1 (6 bases). The CDR3 loop spans 15 amino acids. The ends were cut back, 5 bases at V and 0 bases at J, with 11 bases in the middle. CDR1 is MNHEY and CDR2 is SVGAGI in the germline V gene. The CDR3 sequence is CASSRQESSGNTIYF. As DNA, the CDR3 is TGTGCCAGCAGTCGACAGGAGAGCTCTGGAAACACCATATATTTT.

V gene TRBV11-2 combines with J gene TRBJ2-7, with D possibly matching TRBD1 (6 bases). Trimming took 4 bases from V and 6 from J, leaving 13 bases between them. This CDR3 is 13 amino acids long. CDR1 and CDR2 (germline): SGHAT, FQNNGV. For the CDR3, the DNA is TGTGCCAGCAGCTCGGGACAACTCCTCGAGCAGTACTTC. Translated: CASSSGQLLEQYF.

The chain uses TRBV9 and TRBJ2-5; TRBD2 matches at 10 bases. Germline CDR1 reads SGDLS; CDR2 reads YYNGEE. With V trimmed by 0 bases and J by 1 base, 6 bases remained unmatched. The CDR3 has 17 residues. CDR3 bases: TGTGCCAGCAGCGTAGGCGATAGCGGGGGGATCCAAGAGACCCAGTACTTC. Its protein product is CASSVGDSGGIQETQYF. The entire variable domain, with the rest obtained from reference TRBV9 and TRBJ2-5, is as follows: DSGVTQTPKHLITATGQRVTLRCSPRSGDLSVYWYQQSLDQGLQFLIQYYNGEERAKGNILERFSAQQFPDLHSELNLSSLELGDSALYFCASSVGDSGGIQETQYFGPGTRLLVL.

V is TRBV5-4 and J is TRBJ1-1; perhaps TRBD1 as D (5 bases). The germline CDR1 and CDR2 sequences are SGHNT and YYREEE (reference sequence). Trimming took off 4 bases at V and 8 bases at J, with 15 bases between the two ends. CDR3 length: 13 residues. CDR3 DNA sequence: TGTGCCAGCAGCCCGACGGGGGAAGGGGAAGCTTTCTTT. Amino acid sequence: CASSPTGEGEAFF.

The rearrangement links TRBV5-1 to TRBJ2-1; TRBD1 matches at 8 bases. In germline, CDR1 is SGHRS, CDR2 YFSETQ. The CDR3 is made up of 14 amino acids. With V trimmed by 3 bases and J by 4 bases, 3 bases remained unmatched. CDR3 nucleotide sequence: TGCGCCAGCAGCTCGGGACAGGAATACAATGAGCAGTTCTTC. Encoded protein: CASSSGQEYNEQFF.

This clone was detected only a few times. The gene calls are TRBV25-1 and TRBJ1-1, with TRBD1 as a possible D gene (5 bases). CDR1 and CDR2 (germline): MGHDK, SYGVNS. V lost 4 bases and J 5 bases, leaving 17 bases between the germline ends. This CDR3 region has 15 residues. The CDR3 protein is CASSGNRGRKTEAFF. CDR3 sequence (DNA): TGTGCCAGCAGTGGCAATAGGGGTAGGAAAACTGAAGCTTTCTTT.

The CDR3 loop reads CASSLRGQPYNEQFF. The CDR3 DNA reads TGTGCCAGCAGCTTGCGGGGACAGCCCTACAATGAGCAGTTCTTC. V and J are TRBV5-4 and TRBJ2-1, with 7 bases that match TRBD1. Per the germline V gene, CDR1 is SGHNT and CDR2 is YYREEE (reference sequence). J was trimmed by 2 bases and V by 1 base; bases with no gene match: 3. This CDR3 comprises 15 residues.